This T cell receptor (beta chain) appears in the sequencing data of a study of blood T cell repertoires in COVID-19. Study-wide background: Whether acute or convalescent, the COVID-19 samples came from the United States, Italy and Spain.

Repertoires were generated with immunoSEQ multiplex PCR, while TCRdb's copy carries only in-frame clones and drops some. Of 150,000 to 200,000 clones in the sample, just over 85% were seen once. The receptor's source is a woman aged 18-29 years who had recovered from COVID-19. The sample consisted of PBMCs or T cells enriched from blood (not recorded which).

CDR3 amino acids: CASSLGLGASEYF. The CDR3 region has the DNA TGTGCCAGCAGTTTGGGGTTGGGGGCCAGTGAGTATTTT. The chain uses TRBV12-3 or TRBV12-4 and TRBJ2-3; the D gene is possibly TRBD1 (6 bases). The CDR3 covers 13 residues. The V and J ends lost 3 bases and 13 bases respectively, with 17 bases between them.